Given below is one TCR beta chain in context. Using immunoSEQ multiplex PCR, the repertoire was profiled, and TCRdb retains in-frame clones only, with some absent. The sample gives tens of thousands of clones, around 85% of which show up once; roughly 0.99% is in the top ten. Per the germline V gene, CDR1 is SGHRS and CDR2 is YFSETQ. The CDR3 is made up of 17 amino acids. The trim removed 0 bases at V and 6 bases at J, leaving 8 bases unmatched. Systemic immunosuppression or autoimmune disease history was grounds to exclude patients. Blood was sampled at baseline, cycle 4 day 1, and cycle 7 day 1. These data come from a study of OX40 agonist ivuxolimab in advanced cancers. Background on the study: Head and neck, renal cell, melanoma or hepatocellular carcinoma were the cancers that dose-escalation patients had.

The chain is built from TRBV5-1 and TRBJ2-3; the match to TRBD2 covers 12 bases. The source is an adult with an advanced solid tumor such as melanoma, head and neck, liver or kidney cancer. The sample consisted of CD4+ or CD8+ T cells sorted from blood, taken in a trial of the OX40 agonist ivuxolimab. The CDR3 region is CASSLAPSGGAVDTQYF. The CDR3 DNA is TGCGCCAGCAGCTTGGCCCCTAGCGGGGGGGCAGTGGATACGCAGTATTTT.